This passage covers 19 T cell receptor beta chains from one sample sequenced in a study of cytomegalovirus exposure and HLA in healthy donors. Researchers ran the PCR with 60 Vbeta and 13 Jbeta primers. Profiling relied on immunoSEQ multiplex PCR, and the TCRdb table lists in-frame clones only, not all of them. This table lists 49,000 or so clones. Sequencing input: PBMCs. The source is a man aged 35 to 55 in good health and CMV-seropositive.

This chain joins TRBV6-5 and TRBJ2-1; 14 bases are shared with TRBD2. The CDR3 consists of 15 residues. V dropped 6 bases and J dropped 8; count of bases not matched to a gene: 6. The germline gives CDR1 MNHEY, CDR2 SVGAGI. The CDR3 region has the DNA TGTGCCAGCAGCCCCGGACTAGCGGGAGGCTATGAGCAGTTCTTC. As protein: CASSPGLAGGYEQFF.

The gene calls are TRBV18 and TRBJ2-3; 8 bases match TRBD1. Trimming at V came to 3 bases and at J to 7 bases, leaving 9 bases not matched to a gene. Germline values: CDR1 KGHSH, CDR2 LQKENI. This CDR3 region has 15 residues. The CDR3 loop is CASSPGQGRVHTQYF. The CDR3 bases are TGTGCCAGCTCACCCGGACAGGGCAGGGTACATACGCAGTATTTT. Full variable domain (rest looked up from reference TRBV18 and TRBJ2-3): NAGVMQNPRHLVRRRGQEARLRCSPMKGHSHVYWYRQLPEEGLKFMVYLQKENIIDESGMPKERFSAEFPKEGPSILRIQQVVRGDSAAYFCASSPGQGRVHTQYFGPGTRLTVL.

The chain links TRBV9 to TRBJ2-5, with TRBD1 matching 7 bases. This CDR3 has 14 residues. Germline V CDR1 and CDR2: SGDLS, YYNGEE. V trimming: 4 bases; J trimming: 2 bases; junction bases outside the gene matches: 5. CDR3 sequence (DNA): TGTGCCAGCAGCTACCGGACAGGTCAAGAGACCCAGTACTTC. This gives the protein CASSYRTGQETQYF.

Here the CDR3 DNA reads TGTGCCAGCTCAACGACGACAGGGCGTAATCAGCCCCAGCATTTT. Encoded protein: CASSTTTGRNQPQHF. V and J are TRBV18 and TRBJ1-5; 7 bases align to TRBD1. Per germline, CDR1 KGHSH and CDR2 LQKENI. CDR3 length equals 15 residues. V gave up 5 bases and J gave up 4 bases; unmatched junction bases: 8.

This rearrangement joins TRBV9 to TRBJ1-1; D perhaps matches TRBD1 (5 bases). CDR1 is SGDLS, CDR2 YYNGEE, per germline. The CDR3 covers 15 residues. Trimming took off 2 bases at V and 0 bases at J, with 11 bases between the two ends. Here the CDR3 reads CASSVRTSMNTEAFF. The CDR3 coding sequence is TGTGCCAGCAGCGTGCGGACAAGCATGAACACTGAAGCTTTCTTT. The variable domain in full, with the rest retrieved from reference TRBV9 and TRBJ1-1, is DSGVTQTPKHLITATGQRVTLRCSPRSGDLSVYWYQQSLDQGLQFLIQYYNGEERAKGNILERFSAQQFPDLHSELNLSSLELGDSALYFCASSVRTSMNTEAFFGQGTRLTVV.

This sequence joins TRBV19 and TRBJ2-7; the match to TRBD1 covers 9 bases. V lost 3 bases to trimming and J lost 5 bases; unmatched junction nucleotides: 2. The CDR3 spans 13 residues. Germline lookup yields CDR1 LNHDA and CDR2 SQIVND (reference sequence). The CDR3 spells CASSIGTGNEQYF. The CDR3 nucleotides read TGTGCCAGTAGTATTGGGACAGGGAACGAGCAGTACTTC.

The rearrangement joins TRBV19 to TRBJ2-2; D is possibly TRBD1 (7 bases). CDR3 size: 13 residues. With 10 bases removed from V and 4 bases from J, the gap between germline ends came to 13 bases. In germline, CDR1 is LNHDA, CDR2 SQIVND (reference sequence). CDR3 nucleotide sequence: TGTGCCATCGCGGGACAGCTCACCGGGGAGCTGTTTTTT. Protein sequence: CAIAGQLTGELFF. Full variable domain (rest looked up from reference TRBV19 and TRBJ2-2): DGGITQSPKYLFRKEGQNVTLSCEQNLNHDAMYWYRQDPGQGLRLIYYSQIVNDFQKGDIAEGYSVSREKKESFPLTVTSAQKNPTAFYLCAIAGQLTGELFFGEGSRLTVL.

The chain employs TRBV10-1 and TRBJ2-2, with TRBD1 matching over 8 bases. Germline CDR1 WNHNN, CDR2 SYGVQD (reference sequence). The CDR3 covers 14 residues. V lost 10 bases, J lost 4 bases, and 8 bases stayed unmatched. The CDR3 sequence: CATSGGLSTGELFF. The CDR3 coding sequence is TGCGCCACCTCAGGGGGCCTAAGCACCGGGGAGCTGTTTTTT.

This chain joins TRBV18 and TRBJ2-1; 8 bases agree with TRBD2. Trimming at V came to 2 bases and at J to 0 bases, leaving 6 bases not matched to a gene. Germline CDR1 KGHSH, CDR2 LQKENI. The CDR3 contains 17 residues. In DNA, the CDR3 is TGTGCCAGCTCACCAGCTAGCGGGTCAAGCTCCTACAATGAGCAGTTCTTC. Protein product: CASSPASGSSSYNEQFF.

The chain is built from TRBV7-6 and TRBJ1-1; tentatively, D is TRBD1 (5 bases). Looked up from germline, CDR1 is SGHVS and CDR2 is FNYEAQ. CDR3 length equals 14 residues. V lost 5 bases and J lost 6, with 16 bases in between. The CDR3 DNA sequence: TGTGCCAGCAGCCAGGGCCAGGGCCCTGCTGAAGCTTTCTTT. It yields the protein CASSQGQGPAEAFF. Based on the CDR3 plus reference TRBV7-6 and TRBJ1-1, the full variable domain is GAGVSQSPRYKVTKRGQDVALRCDPISGHVSLYWYRQALGQGPEFLTYFNYEAQQDKSGLPNDRFSAERPEGSISTLTIQRTEQRDSAMYRCASSQGQGPAEAFFGQGTRLTVV.

This sequence joins TRBV25-1 and TRBJ2-2; possible D gene TRBD1, 6 bases. Trimming took off 7 bases at V and 8 bases at J, with 17 bases between the two ends. Germline V gives CDR1 MGHDK, CDR2 SYGVNS. The CDR3 totals 14 residues. This CDR3 is CASTRFSGAGELFF. CDR3 coding DNA: TGTGCCAGCACTAGATTCTCAGGGGCAGGGGAGCTGTTTTTT.

CDR3 residues: CASSSPDRPLNYGYTF. The CDR3 nucleotides read TGTGCCAGTAGTTCACCGGACAGACCTCTTAACTATGGCTACACCTTC. The rearrangement joins TRBV19 to TRBJ1-2, with D maybe TRBD1 (6 bases). The CDR3 sequence is 16 residues long. Trimming removed 5 bases from V and 1 base from J, with 17 bases in between. CDR1 LNHDA and CDR2 SQIVND come from the germline V gene (reference sequence).

The genes are TRBV6-6 and TRBJ1-1, with D possibly being TRBD1 (5 bases). The CDR3 consists of 16 residues. With 7 bases removed from V and 0 bases from J, the gap between germline ends came to 18 bases. From germline, CDR1 is MNHNY and CDR2 SVGAGI (reference sequence). The chain's CDR3 is CASTPRGGRVNTEAFF. In nucleotides, the CDR3 is TGTGCCAGCACCCCACGGGGGGGGAGAGTGAACACTGAAGCTTTCTTT.

This rearrangement joins TRBV2 to TRBJ2-7, with 7 bases identical to TRBD1. CDR1 is SNHLY and CDR2 is FYNNEI in the germline V gene. Losses at the gene ends were 3 bases for V and 2 bases for J; bases not matched to a gene: 7. The CDR3 extends over 15 amino acids. CDR3 residues: CASSDSWTGAYEQYF. In nucleotides, the CDR3 is TGTGCCAGCAGTGACTCCTGGACAGGTGCCTACGAGCAGTACTTC.

The chain carries TRBV5-4 and TRBJ1-2, with D unclear. Trimming took off 0 bases at V and 6 bases at J, with 12 bases between the two ends. The CDR3 runs 14 residues. CDR1 SGHNT and CDR2 YYREEE come from the germline V gene (reference sequence). The CDR3 loop is CASSLGHPGNGYTF. The CDR3 DNA reads as TGTGCCAGCAGCTTGGGACACCCGGGGAATGGCTACACCTTC. The variable domain in full, completed from reference TRBV5-4 and TRBJ1-2, reads ETGVTQSPTHLIKTRGQQVTLRCSSQSGHNTVSWYQQALGQGPQFIFQYYREEENGRGNFPPRFSGLQFPNYSSELNVNALELDDSALYLCASSLGHPGNGYTFGSGTRLTVV.

The CDR3 DNA reads as TGTGCCAGCAGTTTACGAGACACCTCCACTGAGCAGTACTTC. It codes for CASSLRDTSTEQYF. The rearrangement links TRBV27 to TRBJ2-7; D is unclear. CDR3 size: 14 residues. V was cut by 2 bases and J by 7 bases, with 15 bases left in between. Germline V gene lookup returns CDR1 MNHEY and CDR2 SMNVEV (reference sequence).

V usage is TRBV6-5 and J usage is TRBJ2-7, with D tentatively TRBD2 (7 bases). Trimming cost V 6 bases and J 4 bases, with 16 bases left between them. The germline gives CDR1 MNHEY, CDR2 SVGAGI. The CDR3 is 14 residues long. CDR3 bases: TGTGCCAGCAGAGACCTCGAGGGGGGGTACGAGCAGTACTTC. It encodes CASRDLEGGYEQYF.

This chain joins TRBV7-2 and TRBJ1-2, with 7 bases lining up with TRBD1. The V segment lost 5 bases and the J segment 5 bases; nucleotides outside the gene matches: 5. CDR3 length: 13 amino acids. CDR1 and CDR2 from the germline V gene are SGHTA and FQGNSA. The CDR3 region has the DNA TGTGCCAGCAGCCGGGACAGAGGATATGGCTACACCTTC. Translating gives CASSRDRGYGYTF.

The genes are TRBV19 and TRBJ1-5; tentatively, D is TRBD1 (6 bases). In germline, CDR1 is LNHDA, CDR2 SQIVND (reference sequence). This CDR3 contains 16 residues. V was cut by 6 bases and J by 2 bases, with 17 bases left in between. CDR3 DNA: TGTGCCAGTAGGCCGAGGGGGGGTCTGGGCAATCAGCCCCAGCATTTT. This codes for CASRPRGGLGNQPQHF.